A single sample is the source of the 30 T cell receptor beta chains below, sequenced in a study of blood T cell repertoires in COVID-19. Sequencing used immunoSEQ multiplex PCR; TCRdb keeps in-frame clones, though not all of them. Of some 150,000 clones in the sample, roughly 90% were seen once. The material sequenced was PBMCs or T cells enriched from blood (not recorded which). Source of these receptors: a woman aged 18-29 years who had recovered from COVID-19.

This clone was seen a few times. The CDR3 sequence: CASTPSLQGFALDTEAFF. The CDR3 coding sequence is TGCGCCAGCACCCCAAGTTTGCAGGGGTTTGCCTTGGACACTGAAGCTTTCTTT. The chain joins TRBV4-1 to TRBJ1-1, with D possibly TRBD1 on 6 matching bases. The CDR3 is made up of 18 amino acids. Germline CDR1 and CDR2: MGHRA and YSYEKL. Trimming cost V 7 bases and J 3 bases, with 27 bases left between them.

The V gene is TRBV3-1 (or the pseudogene TRBV3-2), the J gene TRBJ2-2; 12 bases fit TRBD2. Losses at the gene ends were 4 bases for V and 0 bases for J; bases not matched to a gene: 0. The CDR3 totals 16 residues. Per the germline V gene, CDR1 is LGHDT and CDR2 is YNNKEL (reference sequence). The CDR3 region is CASSRTSGANTGELFF. CDR3 sequence (DNA): TGTGCCAGCAGCCGGACTAGCGGGGCGAACACCGGGGAGCTGTTTTTT.

This chain links TRBV7-9 with TRBJ2-3, with D maybe TRBD1 (6 bases). The CDR3 contains 15 residues. In germline, CDR1 is SEHNR, CDR2 FQNEAQ (reference sequence). Trimming removed 4 bases from V and 4 bases from J, with 15 bases in between. CDR3 loop: CASSSASGAADTQYF. CDR3 nucleotide sequence: TGTGCCAGCAGCTCGGCTTCAGGGGCAGCAGATACGCAGTATTTT.

This clone is a singleton in its sample. CDR3 sequence reads: CASKGTRNTEAFF. CDR3 bases: TGTGCCAGCAAAGGGACTCGAAACACTGAAGCTTTCTTT. V usage is TRBV2 and J usage is TRBJ1-1, with D possibly TRBD1 on 5 matching bases. The CDR3 is made up of 13 amino acids. V lost 7 bases to trimming and J lost 2 bases, with 11 bases between them. Germline CDR1 is SNHLY and CDR2 is FYNNEI.

The chain is built from TRBV6-5 and TRBJ1-1, with 7 bases identical to TRBD1. J was trimmed by 3 bases and V by 6 bases; bases with no gene match: 4. Germline CDR1 is MNHEY and CDR2 is SVGAGI. The CDR3 contains 13 residues. CDR3 sequence reads: CASSGGQHTEAFF. The CDR3, as DNA: TGTGCCAGCAGCGGGGGACAGCACACTGAAGCTTTCTTT.

V gene TRBV5-1 combines with J gene TRBJ2-1; possible D gene TRBD1, 6 bases. V was pared by 8 bases and J by 8 bases, with 23 bases between. Germline V lookup: CDR1 SGHRS, CDR2 YFSETQ. This CDR3 has 15 residues. CDR3 sequence reads: CASNEKTAGVHEQFF. CDR3 DNA sequence: TGCGCCAGTAACGAGAAGACGGCAGGGGTCCATGAGCAGTTCTTC.

The CDR3 is CSASLSSTDTQYF. CDR3 nucleotide sequence: TGCAGTGCTAGTCTGTCCAGCACAGATACGCAGTATTTT. This chain links TRBV20-1 with TRBJ2-3; D unclear. CDR3 length: 13 residues. Germline CDR1 is DFQATT and CDR2 is SNEGSKA (reference sequence). V was shortened by 3 bases and J by 0 bases, with 7 bases between the two germline ends.

This chain uses TRBV5-1 with TRBJ1-1, with D possibly being TRBD1 (6 bases). In germline, CDR1 is SGHRS, CDR2 YFSETQ. The V end was cut by 4 bases, the J end by 0 bases, with 13 bases between. The CDR3 loop spans 15 amino acids. The CDR3 DNA reads as TGCGCCAGCAGCAGGGGGGAGGGTATGAACACTGAAGCTTTCTTT. Amino acid sequence: CASSRGEGMNTEAFF.

This clone was observed a single time. The chain recombines TRBV30 with TRBJ1-1; weak D call: TRBD1 (5 bases). Germline CDR1 and CDR2: GTSNPN and SVGIG (reference sequence). This CDR3 has 13 residues. V gave up 2 bases and J gave up 10 bases, with 17 bases separating them. CDR3 amino acids: CAWSTGQYFGAFF. The CDR3 region has the DNA TGTGCCTGGAGTACAGGCCAATATTTCGGAGCTTTCTTT. The variable domain in full, completed from reference TRBV30 and TRBJ1-1, reads SQTIHQWPATLVQPVGSPLSLECTVEGTSNPNLYWYRQAAGRGLQLLFYSVGIGQISSEVPQNLSASRPQDRQFILSSKKLLLSDSGFYLCAWSTGQYFGAFFGQGTRLTVV.

The chain has TRBV12-3 or TRBV12-4 and TRBJ1-1; a weak D match, TRBD1 (5 bases). V was trimmed by 5 bases and J by 8 bases, leaving 15 bases between them. The CDR3 contains 13 residues. CDR3 loop: CASSQQAFAEAFF. As DNA, the CDR3 is TGTGCCAGCAGTCAACAGGCGTTCGCGGAAGCTTTCTTT.

This chain connects TRBV19 to TRBJ1-5; a weak D match, TRBD1 (5 bases). The germline V gene has CDR1 LNHDA and CDR2 SQIVND (reference sequence). This CDR3 comprises 14 residues. Trimming left V 7 bases short and J 6 bases short, with 16 bases between. The CDR3 coding sequence is TGTGCCAGTACCTCCTGGGGGGTAGGTCAGCCCCAGCATTTT. As protein: CASTSWGVGQPQHF.

The chain has TRBV7-9 and TRBJ1-2, with D maybe TRBD1 (6 bases). There are 13 residues in the CDR3. Trimming took off 4 bases at V and 4 bases at J, with 10 bases between the two ends. In germline, CDR1 is SEHNR, CDR2 FQNEAQ (reference sequence). CDR3 bases: TGTGCCAGCAGCTCTACAGGGAGCTATGGCTACACCTTC. Protein sequence: CASSSTGSYGYTF.

The chain joins TRBV4-1 to TRBJ2-1, with 9 bases lining up with TRBD1. The germline V gene encodes CDR1 MGHRA and CDR2 YSYEKL. The trim removed 2 bases at V and 15 bases at J, leaving 14 bases unmatched. The CDR3 covers 15 residues. CDR3 amino acids: CASSQSVLTGGPLFF. The CDR3, as DNA: TGCGCCAGCAGCCAATCAGTACTTACAGGGGGCCCTTTGTTCTTC.

The V call is TRBV9, the J call TRBJ2-1; 9 bases agree with TRBD2. Germline assignment: CDR1 SGDLS and CDR2 YYNGEE. The CDR3 runs 15 residues. V dropped 6 bases and J dropped 5; count of bases not matched to a gene: 9. Here the CDR3 reads CASNPLAGDNNEQFF. CDR3 nucleotide sequence: TGTGCCAGCAATCCATTAGCGGGAGATAACAATGAGCAGTTCTTC.

The chain combines TRBV7-9 with TRBJ1-2, with 10 bases lining up with TRBD1. The ends lost 5 bases at V and 4 bases at J; junction bases unmatched: 7. This CDR3 is built from 15 residues. Germline-derived CDR1 and CDR2 are SEHNR and FQNEAQ (reference sequence). The CDR3 DNA is TGTGCCAGCAGCCCGGGACAGGGGTTAGGCTATGGCTACACCTTC. Translated: CASSPGQGLGYGYTF. The whole variable domain, filled in from reference TRBV7-9 and TRBJ1-2, reads DTGVSQNPRHKITKRGQNVTFRCDPISEHNRLYWYRQTLGQGPEFLTYFQNEAQLEKSRLLSDRFSAERPKGSFSTLEIQRTEQGDSAMYLCASSPGQGLGYGYTFGSGTRLTVV.

The rearrangement links TRBV27 to TRBJ1-1; TRBD1 agrees at 8 bases. The CDR3 is 18 residues long. V dropped 6 bases and J dropped 4; count of bases not matched to a gene: 19. Germline CDR1 MNHEY, CDR2 SMNVEV (reference sequence). The CDR3 DNA follows: TGTGCCAGCAGGCCCCTGGCCGAGACAGGGGACGGCAGCACTGAAGCTTTCTTT. Translated: CASRPLAETGDGSTEAFF.

The chain has TRBV7-2 and TRBJ1-1; D may be TRBD1 (5 bases). V lost 5 bases to trimming and J lost 1 base, with 8 bases between them. The length of the CDR3 is 13 residues. Germline V gene sequence: CDR1 SGHTA, CDR2 FQGNSA. The CDR3 sequence: CASSQDRNTEAFF. CDR3 sequence (DNA): TGTGCCAGCAGCCAAGACAGGAACACTGAAGCTTTCTTT.

V usage is TRBV4-1 and J usage is TRBJ2-2; maybe TRBD1 (5 bases). Germline CDR1 is MGHRA and CDR2 is YSYEKL. The CDR3 is 19 residues long. V was cut by 1 base and J by 0 bases, with 18 bases left in between. The CDR3 DNA sequence: TGCGCCAGCAGCCAAGCTCGAGGCAGGGCAAACGCGAACACCGGGGAGCTGTTTTTT. It codes for CASSQARGRANANTGELFF.

The CDR3 loop reads CASSEALAVGGETQYF. DNA for the CDR3: TGTGCCAGCAGTGAAGCCTTAGCGGTTGGGGGGGAGACCCAGTACTTC. This sequence joins TRBV6-1 and TRBJ2-5, with D maybe TRBD2 (6 bases). CDR3 length equals 16 residues. The germline CDR1 and CDR2 sequences are MNHNS and SASEGT. With 0 bases removed from V and 5 bases from J, the gap between germline ends came to 16 bases.

The chain links TRBV27 to TRBJ1-5; D not resolved. This CDR3 comprises 15 residues. CDR1 is MNHEY, CDR2 SMNVEV, per germline (reference sequence). The V end was cut by 3 bases, the J end by 5 bases, with 14 bases between. The CDR3 DNA sequence: TGTGCCAGCAGTTTCGGGCCCCACGGGGATCAGCCCCAGCATTTT. It is translated as CASSFGPHGDQPQHF.

The chain recombines TRBV7-2 with TRBJ2-4; tentative D call: TRBD1 (5 bases). Germline CDR1 reads SGHTA; CDR2 reads FQGNSA. This CDR3 is built from 16 residues. V shed 2 bases and J shed 3 bases, with 14 bases lying between them. CDR3 protein: CASSLFGRVGKNIQYF. In DNA form, the CDR3 reads TGTGCCAGCAGCTTATTCGGCAGGGTAGGCAAAAACATTCAGTACTTC.

This clone appeared a single time. The V gene is TRBV7-6, the J gene TRBJ2-7; tentative D call: TRBD1 (6 bases). V gave up 0 bases and J gave up 2 bases, with 8 bases separating them. The CDR3 is made up of 14 amino acids. Germline V CDR1 and CDR2: SGHVS, FNYEAQ. The CDR3 here is CASSLAKGAYEQYF. In DNA form, the CDR3 reads TGTGCCAGCAGCTTAGCTAAGGGGGCCTACGAGCAGTACTTC.

This clone was observed once. The chain combines TRBV18 with TRBJ2-2; TRBD1 matches at 7 bases. Germline trimming cut 6 bases from V and 3 bases from J; bases unmatched to any gene: 7. The V gene's germline CDR1 is KGHSH and CDR2 LQKENI. The CDR3 length is 15 residues. CDR3 sequence reads: CASSYRQGDTGELFF. For the CDR3, the DNA is TGTGCCAGCTCGTACCGACAGGGTGACACCGGGGAGCTGTTTTTT.

This chain connects TRBV2 to TRBJ2-1; a weak D match, TRBD2 (6 bases). CDR3 size: 12 residues. Looked up from germline, CDR1 is SNHLY and CDR2 is FYNNEI. Trimming shortened V by 6 bases and J by 10 bases, and 13 bases separated the two germline ends. The CDR3, as DNA: TGTGCCAGCAGCCGCCCCGGGGGAGAGCAGTTCTTC. It translates to CASSRPGGEQFF.

The genes are TRBV20-1 and TRBJ2-1; D not resolved. V shed 3 bases and J shed 4 bases, with 10 bases lying between them. Germline-derived CDR1 and CDR2 are DFQATT and SNEGSKA (reference sequence). The CDR3 extends over 13 amino acids. The CDR3 protein is CSASIQDYNEQFF. In DNA, the CDR3 is TGCAGTGCTAGTATCCAGGATTACAATGAGCAGTTCTTC.

This clone has only a few counts. The genes are TRBV2 and TRBJ2-7; TRBD1 agrees at 10 bases. Germline CDR1 is SNHLY and CDR2 is FYNNEI. There are 14 residues in the CDR3. V was pared by 2 bases and J by 6 bases, with 4 bases of the junction left unmatched. The CDR3 DNA reads as TGTGCCAGCAGTGAATTGACAGGGGGCCGCGAGCAGTACTTC. It codes for CASSELTGGREQYF. The full variable domain, with the rest looked up from reference TRBV2 and TRBJ2-7, is EPEVTQTPSHQVTQMGQEVILRCVPISNHLYFYWYRQILGQKVEFLVSFYNNEISEKSEIFDDQFSVERPDGSNFTLKIRSTKLEDSAMYFCASSELTGGREQYFGPGTRLTVT.

The V gene is TRBV28, the J gene TRBJ2-7, with D unresolved. Germline lookup yields CDR1 MDHEN and CDR2 SYDVKM. The CDR3 is 16 amino acids. Deletions cut 8 bases from V and 1 base from J, with 21 bases between. The CDR3 sequence: CASVPLRVSGSYEQYF. CDR3 DNA: TGTGCCAGCGTCCCCCTCCGGGTATCTGGATCCTACGAGCAGTACTTC.

CDR3 DNA sequence: TGTGCCAGCGGGGGATTGAATGCGGGAGGTTCCGAGCAGTACTTC. It codes for CASGGLNAGGSEQYF. The rearrangement joins TRBV25-1 to TRBJ2-7; 8 positions match TRBD2. Germline V gene data show CDR1 as MGHDK and CDR2 as SYGVNS. The CDR3 has 15 residues. V lost 8 bases and J lost 6; bases outside the gene matches: 15.

This clone has just one count. The gene calls are TRBV6-2 or TRBV6-3 and TRBJ1-2; possibly TRBD1 for D (6 bases). The V end lost 5 bases, the J end lost 3 bases, and 16 bases lay between the germline ends. The germline V gene encodes CDR1 MNHEY and CDR2 SVGEGT. CDR3 size: 15 residues. The CDR3 sequence is CASSPRTVRYYGYTF. CDR3 in DNA: TGTGCCAGCAGTCCCCGGACAGTGCGGTACTATGGCTACACCTTC.

The chain is built from TRBV3-1 (or the pseudogene TRBV3-2) and TRBJ1-4, with D perhaps matching TRBD1 (6 bases). The CDR3 loop spans 15 amino acids. V lost 6 bases and J 2 bases, leaving 13 bases between the germline ends. Germline CDR1 LGHDT, CDR2 YNNKEL (reference sequence). In nucleotides, the CDR3 is TGTGCCAGCAGGGCAGGGGTGGGGACTAATGAAAAACTGTTTTTT. This encodes CASRAGVGTNEKLFF.